Sequencing of this T cell receptor beta chain was carried out in a study of blood T cell repertoires in COVID-19. About the study: COVID-19 samples from acute and convalescent phases originated in the United States, Italy and Spain.

It was during active infection that Seattle patients were enrolled and then longitudinally followed. The method was immunoSEQ multiplex PCR; TCRdb's version includes in-frame clones alone and lacks a portion of them. Of 350,000 or so clones in the sample, roughly 89% were seen once. The sequence came from a woman in her sixties with COVID-19, enrolled during active disease. Sequencing was performed on peripheral blood.

The CDR3: CASSRGGAGEEQYF. CDR3 sequence (DNA): TGTGCCAGCAGCCGGGGGGGGGCTGGGGAGGAGCAGTACTTC. This rearrangement joins TRBV5-4 to TRBJ2-7; TRBD2 aligns across 8 bases. This CDR3 is built from 14 residues. V was clipped by 4 bases and J by 7 bases; unmatched bases: 10. Germline CDR1 SGHNT, CDR2 YYREEE (reference sequence). The full variable domain, its missing parts supplied by reference TRBV5-4 and TRBJ2-7, is ETGVTQSPTHLIKTRGQQVTLRCSSQSGHNTVSWYQQALGQGPQFIFQYYREEENGRGNFPPRFSGLQFPNYSSELNVNALELDDSALYLCASSRGGAGEEQYFGPGTRLTVT.